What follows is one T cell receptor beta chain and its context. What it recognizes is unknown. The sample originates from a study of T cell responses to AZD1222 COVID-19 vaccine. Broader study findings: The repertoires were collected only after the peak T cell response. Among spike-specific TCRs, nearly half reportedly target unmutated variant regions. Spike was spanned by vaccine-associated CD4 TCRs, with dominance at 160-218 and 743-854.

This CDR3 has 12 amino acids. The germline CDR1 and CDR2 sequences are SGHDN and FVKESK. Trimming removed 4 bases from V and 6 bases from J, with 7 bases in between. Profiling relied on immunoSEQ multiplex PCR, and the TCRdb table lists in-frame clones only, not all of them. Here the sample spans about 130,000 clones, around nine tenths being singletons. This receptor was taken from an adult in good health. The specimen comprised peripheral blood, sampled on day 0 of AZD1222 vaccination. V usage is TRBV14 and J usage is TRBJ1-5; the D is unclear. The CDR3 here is CASSRGSQPQHF. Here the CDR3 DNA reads TGTGCCAGCAGCCGGGGAAGTCAGCCCCAGCATTTT. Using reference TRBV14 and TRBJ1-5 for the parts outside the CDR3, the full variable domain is EAGVTQFPSHSVIEKGQTVTLRCDPISGHDNLYWYRRVMGKEIKFLLHFVKESKQDESGMPNNRFLAERTGGTYSTLKVQPAELEDSGVYFCASSRGSQPQHFGDGTRLSIL.